One and the same sample provided the 26 T cell receptor beta chains below, sequenced in a study of cytomegalovirus exposure and HLA in healthy donors. Both 60 Vbeta primers and 13 Jbeta primers went into the PCR. TCRdb's table, derived via immunoSEQ multiplex PCR, lists solely in-frame clones and lacks some. Of more than 120,000 clones in the sample, 65% to 90% were seen once. Sequences were obtained from PBMCs. The receptors stem from a woman in her 30s in good health and CMV-seronegative.

CDR3 amino acids: CASSKLRQGDYEQYF. As DNA, the CDR3 is TGTGCCAGCAGCAAACTCAGACAGGGGGATTACGAGCAGTACTTC. The genes are TRBV21-1 and TRBJ2-5; the DNA was not compared with TRBD1, the D call given in the table. The J call may be wrong; the DNA end is better matched by TRBJ2-7. TRBV21-1 is recorded as a pseudogene. This CDR3 comprises 15 residues.

The chain is built from TRBV29-1 and TRBJ2-3, with 8 bases matching TRBD1. V dropped 6 bases and J dropped 3; count of bases not matched to a gene: 20. The germline gives CDR1 SQVTM, CDR2 ANQGSEA. The CDR3 covers 18 residues. The chain's CDR3 is CSVRAPLGQGASTDTQYF. The CDR3 DNA reads as TGCAGCGTACGAGCCCCATTAGGGCAGGGGGCTTCTACAGATACGCAGTATTTT.

The V call is TRBV29-1, the J call TRBJ2-7, with D possibly matching TRBD2 (5 bases). Germline lookup yields CDR1 SQVTM and CDR2 ANQGSEA. The CDR3 contains 12 residues. V was shortened by 4 bases and J by 1 base, with 8 bases between the two germline ends. The CDR3 reads CSVGGPSYEQYF. CDR3 bases: TGCAGCGTTGGAGGGCCGTCCTACGAGCAGTACTTC.

CDR3 bases: TGTGCCAGCAGCTTGCGTCAGGCGAACACTGAAGCTTTCTTT. Translating it yields CASSLRQANTEAFF. The rearrangement joins TRBV5-4 to TRBJ1-1; D remains unclear. Between the trimmed V and J ends, which lost 1 base and 1 base, there was a span of 8 bases. The CDR3 has 14 residues. The germline V gene has CDR1 SGHNT and CDR2 YYREEE (reference sequence). The variable domain in full, completed from reference TRBV5-4 and TRBJ1-1, reads ETGVTQSPTHLIKTRGQQVTLRCSSQSGHNTVSWYQQALGQGPQFIFQYYREEENGRGNFPPRFSGLQFPNYSSELNVNALELDDSALYLCASSLRQANTEAFFGQGTRLTVV.

The chain links TRBV5-1 to TRBJ1-2; TRBD1 is a possible D gene (6 bases). CDR3 length: 15 amino acids. Trimming cost V 1 base and J 4 bases, with 14 bases left between them. CDR1 is SGHRS and CDR2 is YFSETQ in the germline V gene. CDR3 residues: CASSLTTGSSYGYTF. DNA for the CDR3: TGCGCCAGCAGCTTGACCACAGGGTCAAGCTATGGCTACACCTTC.

This chain uses TRBV18 with TRBJ2-7; D gene unclear. The CDR3 extends over 14 amino acids. CDR1 and CDR2 from the germline V gene are KGHSH and LQKENI. V was pared by 2 bases and J by 5 bases, with 13 bases between. The CDR3 DNA is TGTGCCAGCTCACCAGTAGGTCTTCTAGACGAGCAGTACTTC. It translates to CASSPVGLLDEQYF.

This clone was detected only once. The chain links TRBV7-8 to TRBJ1-3; D possibly corresponds to TRBD1 (5 bases). V was clipped by 1 base and J by 3 bases, with 19 bases between them. The germline V gene encodes CDR1 SGHVS and CDR2 FQNEAQ. The CDR3 spans 18 residues. DNA of the CDR3: TGTGCCAGCAGCTTAGGGGGGGGTTGGCAGGGTTATGGAAACACCATATATTTT. This sequence encodes CASSLGGGWQGYGNTIYF.

Details on this clone: Distinct nucleotide sequences in the sample also encode this CDR3. The chain couples TRBV2 to TRBJ2-7; 11 nucleotides agree with TRBD1. V trimming: 5 bases; J trimming: 2 bases; junction bases outside the gene matches: 5. The V gene's germline CDR1 is SNHLY and CDR2 FYNNEI. The CDR3 is 15 residues long. The CDR3 here is CASSRRDRGAYEQYF. As DNA, the CDR3 is TGTGCCAGCAGTCGCCGGGACAGGGGGGCCTACGAGCAGTACTTC.

The chain couples TRBV9 to TRBJ2-1, with 12 bases matching TRBD2. Trimming at V came to 4 bases and at J to 10 bases, leaving 9 bases not matched to a gene. Germline V CDR1 and CDR2: SGDLS, YYNGEE. CDR3 length equals 15 residues. The CDR3 DNA sequence: TGTGCCAGCAGCTCGCGACTAGCGGGAGTCGGGGAGCAGTTCTTC. Encoded protein: CASSSRLAGVGEQFF.

The V gene is TRBV18, the J gene TRBJ1-2; tentative D call: TRBD1 (6 bases). Germline CDR1 is KGHSH and CDR2 is LQKENI. V gave up 1 base and J gave up 2 bases, with 14 bases separating them. The CDR3 loop spans 16 amino acids. The CDR3 sequence is CASSPQTPGHNYGYTF. In DNA, the CDR3 is TGTGCCAGCTCACCACAGACTCCGGGACACAACTATGGCTACACCTTC.

This clone was picked up a small number of times. The gene calls are TRBV10-1 and TRBJ1-5; D ambiguous. CDR3 length: 13 residues. Germline V gene lookup returns CDR1 WNHNN and CDR2 SYGVQD (reference sequence). The ends were cut back, 4 bases at V and 9 bases at J, with 13 bases in the middle. CDR3 residues: CASSGGIGGPQHF. DNA of the CDR3: TGCGCCAGCAGTGGTGGGATAGGAGGGCCCCAGCATTTT.

The V gene is TRBV6-1, the J gene TRBJ1-5; 8 nucleotides line up with TRBD1. Germline values: CDR1 MNHNS, CDR2 SASEGT. The CDR3 length is 15 residues. J lost 4 bases, V lost 0 bases, and 2 bases had no gene match. In DNA, the CDR3 is TGTGCCAGCAGTGAAGCCAGGACAGGGAATCAGCCCCAGCATTTT. Protein sequence: CASSEARTGNQPQHF.

The V call is TRBV28, the J call TRBJ2-1; D is uncertain. Germline V gene data show CDR1 as MDHEN and CDR2 as SYDVKM. V lost 7 bases and J 3 bases, leaving 4 bases between the germline ends. The CDR3 is 11 residues long. The CDR3 loop reads CASNIYNEQFF. The CDR3 coding sequence is TGTGCCAGCAACATCTACAATGAGCAGTTCTTC.

V usage is TRBV27 and J usage is TRBJ1-2; TRBD1 matches 8 bases. The length of the CDR3 is 13 residues. Germline V gene sequence: CDR1 MNHEY, CDR2 SMNVEV (reference sequence). J lost 8 bases, V lost 5 bases, and 7 bases had no gene match. The CDR3 DNA sequence: TGTGCCAGCAGTAGCTCAGGGGGCGCCGGCTACACCTTC. Protein product: CASSSSGGAGYTF.

V gene TRBV13 combines with J gene TRBJ2-2; 8 nucleotides match TRBD2. J was trimmed by 5 bases and V by 1 base; bases with no gene match: 6. Germline V CDR1 and CDR2: PRHDT, FYEKMQ (reference sequence). The CDR3 sequence is 16 residues long. The CDR3 here is CASSLEGLARTGELFF. The CDR3 DNA reads as TGTGCCAGCAGCTTAGAAGGACTAGCCCGAACCGGGGAGCTGTTTTTT. The full variable domain, in which reference TRBV13 and TRBJ2-2 provide the parts outside the CDR3, is AAGVIQSPRHLIKEKRETATLKCYPIPRHDTVYWYQQGPGQDPQFLISFYEKMQSDKGSIPDRFSAQQFSDYHSELNMSSLELGDSALYFCASSLEGLARTGELFFGEGSRLTVL.

J is TRBJ1-2 and V is TRBV29-1; unclear D gene. With 1 base removed from V and 5 bases from J, the gap between germline ends came to 5 bases. The germline gives CDR1 SQVTM, CDR2 ANQGSEA. This CDR3 has 11 amino acids. CDR3 nucleotide sequence: TGCAGCGTTGAAGCAAATTATGGCTACACCTTC. The encoded protein is CSVEANYGYTF.

The genes are TRBV18 and TRBJ2-7; TRBD2 agrees at 9 bases. The germline V gene encodes CDR1 KGHSH and CDR2 LQKENI. The CDR3 spans 15 residues. The trim removed 0 bases at V and 4 bases at J, leaving 4 bases unmatched. CDR3 DNA sequence: TGTGCCAGCTCACCACCTTTAGCGGGGGCTTACGAGCAGTACTTC. Its translation: CASSPPLAGAYEQYF.

In this sample, this clone turned up many times. The V gene is TRBV25-1, the J gene TRBJ2-7, with a weak D call TRBD1 (6 bases). CDR1 and CDR2 (germline): MGHDK, SYGVNS. This CDR3 is 15 amino acids long. Trimming shortened V by 4 bases and J by 3 bases, and 16 bases separated the two germline ends. Here the CDR3 reads CASSGRTALNYEQYF. For the CDR3, the DNA is TGTGCCAGCAGTGGTCGGACAGCCCTAAACTACGAGCAGTACTTC.

This chain links TRBV29-1 with TRBJ2-5, with TRBD2 matching 9 bases. CDR3 length: 14 residues. The germline gives CDR1 SQVTM, CDR2 ANQGSEA. The junction had 7 bases not matched to a gene; V was cut back by 3 bases and J by 5 bases. The CDR3 spells CSVEGAGGPETQYF. The CDR3 nucleotides are TGCAGCGTTGAGGGGGCGGGGGGGCCGGAGACCCAGTACTTC.

The V and J genes are TRBV6-4 and TRBJ2-5, with D perhaps matching TRBD1 (6 bases). Trimming pared 5 bases from V and 5 bases from J, leaving 12 bases between. CDR3 length equals 13 residues. The germline gives CDR1 MRHNA, CDR2 SNTAGT. CDR3 amino acids: CASSYRAEETQYF. As DNA, the CDR3 is TGTGCCAGCAGTTACAGGGCCGAGGAGACCCAGTACTTC.

The gene calls are TRBV27 and TRBJ2-1, with D maybe TRBD1 (5 bases). V lost 0 bases and J lost 3, with 9 bases in between. This CDR3 is built from 15 residues. Germline assignment: CDR1 MNHEY and CDR2 SMNVEV (reference sequence). The CDR3 sequence is CASSLSRGFYNEQFF. The CDR3 bases are TGTGCCAGCAGTTTATCTAGGGGCTTCTACAATGAGCAGTTCTTC.

In this sample, this clone turned up a few times. This sequence joins TRBV6-8 and TRBJ2-7, with 12 nucleotides matching TRBD2. CDR3 length equals 16 residues. J gave up 1 base and V 1 base, and 2 bases lay outside the gene matches. Germline V gene lookup returns CDR1 MNHGY and CDR2 SAAAGT. The CDR3 DNA reads TGTGCCAGCAGTTACTTACTAGCGGGGGGATCCTACGAGCAGTACTTC. This gives the protein CASSYLLAGGSYEQYF.

The chain combines TRBV9 with TRBJ2-5; TRBD2 is a possible D gene (6 bases). The J call could be wrong; TRBJ2-7 is a better fit for the DNA end. The CDR3 is 14 residues long. Germline V gene data show CDR1 as SGDLS and CDR2 as YYNGEE. The CDR3 loop is CASSVAGRTYEQYF. CDR3 in DNA: TGTGCCAGCAGCGTGGCGGGGAGAACCTACGAGCAGTACTTC.

The chain joins TRBV15 to TRBJ2-1, with D unclear. The V end lost 5 bases, the J end lost 6 bases, and 14 bases lay between the germline ends. Germline loops: CDR1 LNHNV, CDR2 YYDKDF (reference sequence). There are 14 residues in the CDR3. DNA for the CDR3: TGTGCCACCAGCTCGAGAGACGCGGTCAATGAGCAGTTCTTC. Protein: CATSSRDAVNEQFF.

The V call is TRBV7-2, the J call TRBJ2-7; 10 bases match TRBD1. The ends lost 5 bases at V and 6 bases at J; junction bases unmatched: 7. Germline V gene lookup returns CDR1 SGHTA and CDR2 FQGNSA. This CDR3 is built from 14 residues. The CDR3: CASSRSGTGVEQYF. CDR3 sequence (DNA): TGTGCCAGCAGCCGGTCCGGGACAGGGGTCGAGCAGTACTTC. The full variable domain, its missing parts supplied by reference TRBV7-2 and TRBJ2-7, is GAGVSQSPSNKVTEKGKDVELRCDPISGHTALYWYRQSLGQGLEFLIYFQGNSAPDKSGLPSDRFSAERTGGSVSTLTIQRTQQEDSAVYLCASSRSGTGVEQYFGPGTRLTVT.

V is TRBV18 and J is TRBJ1-6; a weak D match, TRBD1 (5 bases). The V gene's germline CDR1 is KGHSH and CDR2 LQKENI. Trimming left V 3 bases short and J 8 bases short, with 20 bases between. The CDR3 is made up of 17 amino acids. Written as DNA, the CDR3 is TGTGCCAGCTCACCGTTCTCGCAGACAGCGTTGGATTCACCCCTCCACTTT. Translating it yields CASSPFSQTALDSPLHF.